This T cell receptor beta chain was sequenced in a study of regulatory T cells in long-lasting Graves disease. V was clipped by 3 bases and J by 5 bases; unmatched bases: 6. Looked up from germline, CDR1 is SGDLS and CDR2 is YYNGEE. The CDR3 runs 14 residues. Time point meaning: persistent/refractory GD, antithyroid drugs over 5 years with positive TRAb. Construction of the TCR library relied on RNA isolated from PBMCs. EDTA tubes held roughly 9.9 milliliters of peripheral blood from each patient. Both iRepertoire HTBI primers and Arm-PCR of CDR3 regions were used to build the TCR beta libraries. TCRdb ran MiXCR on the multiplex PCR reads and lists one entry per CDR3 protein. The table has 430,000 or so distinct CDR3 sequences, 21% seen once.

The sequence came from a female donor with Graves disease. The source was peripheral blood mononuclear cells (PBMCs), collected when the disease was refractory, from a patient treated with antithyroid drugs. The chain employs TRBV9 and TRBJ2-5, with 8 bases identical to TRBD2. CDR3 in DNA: TGTGCCAGCAGCGGAATAGCGGGATCGGAGACCCAGTACTTC. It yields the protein CASSGIAGSETQYF.